One and the same sample provided the 25 T cell receptor beta chains below, sequenced in a study of CD4 T cells in relation to SARS-CoV-2 and coronaviruses. What these receptors recognize is not known. This table comes from immunoSEQ multiplex PCR, and its TCRdb copy is limited to in-frame clones, with some not included. The sample gives approximately 21,000 clones, more than 75% of which show up once; roughly 14% is in the top ten. Unexposed donor CD4+ T cells date from about 2011-2019, before the COVID-19 pandemic. The cells were cultured for 10 days before CD4+ T cells were isolated. The specimen was CD4+ T cells from PBMCs, cultured in vitro. The receptors derive from a human donor in good health.

This clone was detected only once. The chain employs TRBV29-1 and TRBJ2-1; no reliable D call. Germline assignment: CDR1 SQVTM and CDR2 ANQGSEA. The CDR3 has 15 amino acids. Trimming removed 6 bases from V and 0 bases from J, with 15 bases in between. The CDR3 sequence is CSVLGSGSSYNEQFF. The CDR3 region has the DNA TGCAGCGTCCTAGGCTCGGGCAGCTCCTACAATGAGCAGTTCTTC.

CDR3 DNA sequence: TGTGCCAGCAGCCAGACGTACCAAGAGACCCAGTACTTC. This codes for CASSQTYQETQYF. The chain combines TRBV14 with TRBJ2-5; D is uncertain. V shed 3 bases and J shed 0 bases, with 5 bases lying between them. The CDR3 covers 13 residues. Germline CDR1 reads SGHDN; CDR2 reads FVKESK.

This clone was seen only a few times. J is TRBJ2-2 and V is TRBV19; no firm D call. CDR3 length equals 12 residues. Germline loops: CDR1 LNHDA, CDR2 SQIVND (reference sequence). Trimming pared 8 bases from V and 6 bases from J, leaving 10 bases between. CDR3 loop: CASQFNAGELFF. CDR3 coding DNA: TGTGCCAGTCAATTTAACGCCGGGGAGCTGTTTTTT.

The gene calls are TRBV6-5 and TRBJ2-7, with D maybe TRBD1 (7 bases). Trimming took off 0 bases at V and 4 bases at J, with 13 bases between the two ends. CDR3 length equals 15 residues. Germline-derived CDR1 and CDR2 are MNHEY and SVGAGI. The CDR3 protein is CASSYSAGGNYEQYF. The CDR3 coding sequence is TGTGCCAGCAGTTACTCGGCAGGGGGGAATTACGAGCAGTACTTC.

The rearrangement links TRBV9 to TRBJ2-2, with D unresolved. Germline V CDR1 and CDR2: SGDLS, YYNGEE. Deletions cut 0 bases from V and 5 bases from J, with 11 bases between. This CDR3 has 15 residues. CDR3 sequence (DNA): TGTGCCAGCAGCGTAGCGGCATCGCGAACCGGGGAGCTGTTTTTT. Its protein product is CASSVAASRTGELFF. Full variable domain (missing parts from reference TRBV9 and TRBJ2-2): DSGVTQTPKHLITATGQRVTLRCSPRSGDLSVYWYQQSLDQGLQFLIQYYNGEERAKGNILERFSAQQFPDLHSELNLSSLELGDSALYFCASSVAASRTGELFFGEGSRLTVL.

This clone was found once. The V and J genes are TRBV6-1 and TRBJ2-7; perhaps TRBD1 as D (6 bases). The CDR3 totals 15 residues. V was shortened by 1 base and J by 0 bases, with 10 bases between the two germline ends. Germline V gene sequence: CDR1 MNHNS, CDR2 SASEGT. In DNA form, the CDR3 reads TGTGCCAGCAGTGAAGTCGAGGGGGTCTCCTACGAGCAGTACTTC. Its protein product is CASSEVEGVSYEQYF.

The V and J genes are TRBV7-9 and TRBJ1-4, with TRBD1 as a possible D gene (5 bases). V was shortened by 3 bases and J by 6 bases, with 11 bases between the two germline ends. Germline CDR1 SEHNR, CDR2 FQNEAQ (reference sequence). The CDR3 totals 14 residues. CDR3 loop: CASSLLQGDEKLFF. The CDR3 DNA follows: TGTGCCAGCAGCTTGTTGCAGGGCGATGAAAAACTGTTTTTT. The whole variable domain, remainder taken from reference TRBV7-9 and TRBJ1-4, is DTGVSQNPRHKITKRGQNVTFRCDPISEHNRLYWYRQTLGQGPEFLTYFQNEAQLEKSRLLSDRFSAERPKGSFSTLEIQRTEQGDSAMYLCASSLLQGDEKLFFGSGTQLSVL.

The chain employs TRBV7-2 and TRBJ2-7; D tentatively fits TRBD1 or TRBD2 (6 bases each). This CDR3 spans 15 amino acids. V was cut by 5 bases and J by 0 bases, with 14 bases left in between. CDR1 is SGHTA, CDR2 FQGNSA, per germline. Here the CDR3 DNA reads TGTGCCAGCAGCACGGGGGCGGTGAGCTCCTACGAGCAGTACTTC. Protein product: CASSTGAVSSYEQYF.

The rearrangement links TRBV2 to TRBJ1-5, with a weak D call TRBD1 (5 bases). This CDR3 spans 12 amino acids. V lost 1 base to trimming and J lost 11 bases, with 9 bases between them. Germline V gene sequence: CDR1 SNHLY, CDR2 FYNNEI. The CDR3 here is CASSEGAGSQHF. CDR3 DNA sequence: TGTGCCAGCAGTGAAGGGGCAGGGTCCCAGCATTTT.

This clone was seen more than once but under ten times. This chain connects TRBV5-8 to TRBJ2-1; 11 nucleotides match TRBD2. Per germline, CDR1 SGHTS and CDR2 YDEGEE. The CDR3 is 15 residues long. V was pared by 0 bases and J by 7 bases, with 3 bases of the junction left unmatched. CDR3 residues: CASSLGSSGRNEQFF. CDR3 nucleotides: TGTGCCAGCAGCTTGGGATCTAGCGGGAGGAATGAGCAGTTCTTC.

The V gene is TRBV7-2, the J gene TRBJ1-6; D is possibly TRBD1 (5 bases). Germline CDR1 SGHTA, CDR2 FQGNSA. The CDR3 is made up of 13 amino acids. V shed 6 bases and J shed 10 bases, with 13 bases lying between them. Here the CDR3 DNA reads TGTGCCAGCAGTTTGGGACCTGACTCACCCCTCCACTTT. It is translated as CASSLGPDSPLHF.

The chain couples TRBV5-1 to TRBJ1-3; D call uncertain. CDR3 size: 15 residues. The germline V gene encodes CDR1 SGHRS and CDR2 YFSETQ. V was cut by 0 bases and J by 0 bases, with 7 bases left in between. The CDR3 bases are TGCGCCAGCAGCTTGGGAGCGCACTCTGGAAACACCATATATTTT. Translating it yields CASSLGAHSGNTIYF.

The chain carries TRBV10-3 and TRBJ2-3; D remains ambiguous. Between the trimmed V and J ends, which lost 2 bases and 5 bases, there was a span of 11 bases. Germline V CDR1 and CDR2: ENHRY, SYGVKD. This CDR3 is built from 14 residues. CDR3 nucleotide sequence: TGTGCCATCAGTGAGACGCCTCCCGGAGATACGCAGTATTTT. Protein: CAISETPPGDTQYF.

The chain links TRBV7-9 to TRBJ2-7, with a tentative D call TRBD1 (6 bases). This CDR3 is built from 13 residues. V was pared by 4 bases and J by 4 bases, with 11 bases between. Looked up from germline, CDR1 is SEHNR and CDR2 is FQNEAQ (reference sequence). CDR3 protein: CASSSRQVYEQYF. CDR3 in DNA: TGTGCCAGCAGCTCGCGACAGGTATACGAGCAGTACTTC.

The genes are TRBV5-6 and TRBJ1-1; unclear D gene. V lost 2 bases to trimming and J lost 1 base, with 6 bases between them. Germline V gives CDR1 SGHDT, CDR2 YYEEEE. CDR3 length: 13 amino acids. The CDR3, as DNA: TGTGCCAGCAGCTTCCAGGAGAACACTGAAGCTTTCTTT. Its protein is CASSFQENTEAFF.

The chain combines TRBV7-2 with TRBJ1-4; no reliable D call. V gave up 3 bases and J gave up 8 bases, with 7 bases separating them. CDR3 length: 12 amino acids. The germline V gene has CDR1 SGHTA and CDR2 FQGNSA. DNA of the CDR3: TGTGCCAGCAGCTTCGATGGGGAAAAACTGTTTTTT. The encoded protein is CASSFDGEKLFF.

This sequence joins TRBV2 and TRBJ2-3; 7 bases map to TRBD1. CDR1 is SNHLY and CDR2 is FYNNEI in the germline V gene. The CDR3 consists of 16 residues. Trimming took 5 bases from V and 5 from J; bases not matched to a gene: 13. CDR3 bases: TGTGCCAGCAGTCTACAGGGGACCGCGGCACGAGATACGCAGTATTTT. This sequence encodes CASSLQGTAARDTQYF.

The V and J genes are TRBV23-1 and TRBJ2-2, with 7 bases identical to TRBD1. TRBV23-1 is flagged as an ORF with uncertain function. This CDR3 has 17 residues. Trimming at V came to 3 bases and at J to 4 bases, leaving 11 bases not matched to a gene. CDR3 residues: CASSQPGQLTVTGELFF. CDR3 nucleotide sequence: TGCGCCAGCAGTCAGCCGGGACAGTTGACGGTCACCGGGGAGCTGTTTTTT.

The sample holds one count of this clone. This rearrangement joins TRBV29-1 to TRBJ1-1, with 9 nucleotides matching TRBD1. The V gene's germline CDR1 is SQVTM and CDR2 ANQGSEA. This CDR3 spans 13 amino acids. The ends lost 8 bases at V and 1 base at J; junction bases unmatched: 5. DNA for the CDR3: TGCAGCCTAACGACAGGGGGGAACACTGAAGCTTTCTTT. Its protein is CSLTTGGNTEAFF.

The V and J genes are TRBV7-9 and TRBJ2-7, with D maybe TRBD2 (6 bases). The germline V and J ends were trimmed by 1 base and 1 base, with 17 bases remaining between them. Per the germline V gene, CDR1 is SEHNR and CDR2 is FQNEAQ (reference sequence). CDR3 length: 17 amino acids. CDR3 sequence: CASSLGSRDWVSYEQYF. CDR3 in DNA: TGTGCCAGCAGCTTAGGGTCCCGGGACTGGGTATCCTACGAGCAGTACTTC.

The CDR3 loop reads CASSVERGFSEQYF. Written as DNA, the CDR3 is TGTGCCAGCAGCGTAGAGAGGGGCTTCTCCGAGCAGTACTTC. The V call is TRBV9, the J call TRBJ2-7; D is perhaps TRBD1 or TRBD2 (5 bases each). V shed 0 bases and J shed 6 bases, with 13 bases lying between them. The CDR3 extends over 14 amino acids. The germline gives CDR1 SGDLS, CDR2 YYNGEE.

Notes on this clone: One end of the junction varies from germline; a read error may be responsible. In DNA form, the CDR3 reads TGTGCCAGCAGCTTAGCCGCCTATGGCTACACCTTC. Protein sequence: CASSLAAYGYTF. The chain is built from TRBV12-3 or TRBV12-4 and TRBJ1-2, with unresolved D. The CDR3 consists of 12 residues.

This clone came up once. This chain uses TRBV29-1 with TRBJ2-7; D not certain. V gave up 0 bases and J gave up 3 bases, with 6 bases separating them. The CDR3 extends over 12 amino acids. Germline V lookup: CDR1 SQVTM, CDR2 ANQGSEA. For the CDR3, the DNA is TGCAGCGTTGAAGATGAGTACTACGAGCAGTACTTC. Its translation is CSVEDEYYEQYF.

The chain employs TRBV12-3 or TRBV12-4 and TRBJ2-5; D perhaps matches TRBD1 (6 bases). The CDR3 has 13 amino acids. The V and J ends lost 5 bases and 5 bases respectively, with 12 bases between them. CDR3 nucleotides: TGTGCCAGCAGTGTCAGGGGTTTGGAGACCCAGTACTTC. It codes for CASSVRGLETQYF.

This clone was counted only a few times. This rearrangement joins TRBV7-9 to TRBJ2-1; TRBD2 might be the D (7 bases). The CDR3 loop spans 13 amino acids. Between the trimmed V and J ends, which lost 5 bases and 9 bases, there was a span of 14 bases. The germline gives CDR1 SEHNR, CDR2 FQNEAQ (reference sequence). The DNA for the CDR3 is TGTGCCAGCAGCCGCCCAGGGGAGGGTGAGCAGTTCTTC. Encoded protein: CASSRPGEGEQFF.